This entry concerns a single T cell receptor beta chain. In the authors' workflow: Reference gene primer amplification gave estimated nucleated cell counts. Clones were sequenced by immunoSEQ multiplex PCR, and TCRdb holds only the in-frame ones, with some missing. That table is the source of V, J and clone size, and D and trimming were worked out from the DNA. The data contain about 190,000 clones, under 90% of them singletons. The source of the sample is a study of blood T cell repertoires in COVID-19. The wider study: Sites across the United States, Italy and Spain contributed samples from acute and convalescent COVID-19. The analysed material was cDNA or gDNA that came from T cells, B-cell-depleted T cells, or PBMCs.

The CDR3 spans 14 residues. The V end lost 6 bases, the J end lost 3 bases, and 14 bases lay between the germline ends. CDR1 and CDR2 from the germline V gene are LNHDA and SQIVND (reference sequence). The sequenced sample consisted of peripheral blood. The chain is built from TRBV19 and TRBJ1-1; tentatively, D is TRBD1 (5 bases). The source is a man aged 35-49 years with acute or convalescent COVID-19. The CDR3 loop is CASSPARVYTEAFF. CDR3 in DNA: TGTGCCAGTAGCCCGGCCAGGGTTTACACTGAAGCTTTCTTT.